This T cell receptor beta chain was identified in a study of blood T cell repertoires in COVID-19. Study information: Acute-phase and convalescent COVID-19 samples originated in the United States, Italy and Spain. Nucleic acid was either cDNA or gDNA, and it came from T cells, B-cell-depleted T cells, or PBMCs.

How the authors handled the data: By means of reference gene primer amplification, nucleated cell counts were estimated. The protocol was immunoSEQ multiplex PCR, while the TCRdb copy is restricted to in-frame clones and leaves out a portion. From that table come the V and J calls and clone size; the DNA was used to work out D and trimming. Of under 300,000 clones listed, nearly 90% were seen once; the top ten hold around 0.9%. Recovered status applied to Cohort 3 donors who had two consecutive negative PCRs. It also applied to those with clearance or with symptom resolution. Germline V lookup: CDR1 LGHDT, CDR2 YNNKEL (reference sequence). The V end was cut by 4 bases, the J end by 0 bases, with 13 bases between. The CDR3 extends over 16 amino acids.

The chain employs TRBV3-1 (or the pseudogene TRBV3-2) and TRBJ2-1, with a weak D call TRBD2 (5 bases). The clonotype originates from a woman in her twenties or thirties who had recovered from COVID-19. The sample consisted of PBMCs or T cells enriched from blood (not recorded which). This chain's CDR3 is CASSPRLAGSYNEQFF. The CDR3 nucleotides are TGTGCCAGCAGCCCCCGGCTGGCGGGCTCCTACAATGAGCAGTTCTTC.